Listed below are T cell receptor beta chains from one sample, sequenced in a study of immune characterization of retroperitoneal liposarcoma. TCRdb re-called the PCR reads with MiXCR, one entry per CDR3 protein. This sample has roughly 20,000 distinct CDR3 sequences, with more than 35% found just once. The sequenced sample was blood. The receptors originated from a male donor with retroperitoneal liposarcoma. Both conserved end residues are part of each CDR3. A D gene is named only where the DNA matches it firmly. The size field is filled for only some rows; it gives once, few, many or a size class.

j_gene,abundance,v_gene,d_gene,CDR3nt,CDR3aa
TRBJ2-1,many,TRBV6-1,-,TGTGCCAGCAGTCGCGGGACAGTTAATGGTGAGCAGTTCTTC,CASSRGTVNGEQFF
TRBJ1-5,many,TRBV7-8,TRBD1,TGTGCCAGCAGCTTGGGTAGACAGGGTAGCAATCAGCCCCAGCATTTT,CASSLGRQGSNQPQHF
TRBJ2-1,-,TRBV27,-,TGTGCCAGCAGTTTAGGCAGGTCATACGAGCAGTTCTTC,CASSLGRSYEQFF
TRBJ2-1,few,TRBV28,-,TGTGCCAGCAGTGTACGCAATGAGCAGTTCTTC,CASSVRNEQFF
TRBJ2-4,many,TRBV6-6,TRBD2,TGTGCCAGCAGTTACGGGGGAGGGCTGGTTAAAAACATTCAGTACTTC,CASSYGGGLVKNIQYF
TRBJ2-5,-,TRBV6-1,TRBD2,TGTGCCAGCAGTGAAGTGATCAGCGGGGGACAAGAGACCCAGTACTTC,CASSEVISGGQETQYF
TRBJ2-1,few,TRBV7-6,-,TGTGCTAGCAGCTTATCAGGGGATTACGAGCAGTTCTTC,CASSLSGDYEQFF
TRBJ2-5,few,TRBV12-3/TRBV12-4,TRBD2,TGTGCCAGCAGTTTGCAGCGGGAATTAGAGACCCAGTACTTC,CASSLQRELETQYF
TRBJ2-7,few,TRBV6-5,-,TGTGCCAGCAGTTACTCGGGGTCAGACGAGCAGTACTTC,CASSYSGSDEQYF
TRBJ2-1,few,TRBV7-8,-,TGTGCCAGCAGCTTGTTCAGCGGATTACCCTCCTACAATGAGCAGTTCTTC,CASSLFSGLPSYNEQFF
TRBJ1-1,once,TRBV6-1,-,TGTGCCAGCAGAAGCGATCCGTGGGACGTGGCTGTGAACACTGAAGCTTTCTTT,CASRSDPWDVAVNTEAFF
TRBJ2-2,-,TRBV5-3,-,TGTGCCAGCAGCTTGGCGACAGGGAACACCGGGGAGCTGTTTTTT,CASSLATGNTGELFF
TRBJ2-2,few,TRBV11-3,-,TGTGCCAGCAGCCCCTTTGGGGGGACAGATAACACCGGGGAGCTGTTTTTT,CASSPFGGTDNTGELFF
TRBJ2-1,once,TRBV7-3,-,TGTGCCAGCAGCTTACTGGTAGCCAATGAGCAGTTCTTC,CASSLLVANEQFF
TRBJ2-5,-,TRBV12-3/TRBV12-4,TRBD2,TGTGCCAGCAGACTAGCGGGGGGGGGGGATGAGCAGTGCTTC,CASRLAGGGDEQCF
TRBJ2-1,-,TRBV6-1,TRBD1,TGTGCCAGCAGACCAGGGACAGGTCGGGATGAGCAGTTCTTC,CASRPGTGRDEQFF
TRBJ2-7,-,TRBV7-4,TRBD2,TGTGCCAGCAGCTCGTACCTAGCGGGAGTCTACAATGAGCAGTACTTC,CASSSYLAGVYNEQYF
TRBJ2-2,many,TRBV6-1,TRBD2,TGTGCCAGCAGTGAACTAGCGGGGTCCGGGGAGCTGTTTTTT,CASSELAGSGELFF
TRBJ2-3,-,TRBV27,-,TGTGCCAGCAGGTCTAGCACAGATACGCAGTATTTT,CASRSSTDTQYF
TRBJ2-5,many,TRBV7-6,-,TGTGCCAGCAGCTTAGGAGTGGAGGAGACCCAGTACTTC,CASSLGVEETQYF
TRBJ2-3,-,TRBV29-1,-,TGCAGCGTTAACGGGAGAAGCACAGATACGCAGTATTTT,CSVNGRSTDTQYF
TRBJ2-5,-,TRBV12-3/TRBV12-4,TRBD2,TGTGCCAGCAGTTTCTGGGCTAGGGGGAGGGCGGGGGGGGAGACCCAGTACTTC,CASSFWARGRAGGETQYF
TRBJ1-1,-,TRBV7-2,-,TGTGCCAGCAGCTTATATGAGAACACTGAAGCTTTCTTT,CASSLYENTEAFF
TRBJ2-1,few,TRBV4-1,-,TGCGCCAGCAGCCAGATCGACCTAGGCTTCACATACAATGAGCAGTTCTTC,CASSQIDLGFTYNEQFF
TRBJ2-2,many,TRBV12-3/TRBV12-4,TRBD2,TGTGCCAGCAGTTTGACTAGCGGGAACACCGGGGAGCTGTTTTTT,CASSLTSGNTGELFF
TRBJ2-3,many,TRBV7-2,TRBD2,TGTGCCAGCAGCTCAGGACTAGCGGGAACCACAGATACGCAGTATTTT,CASSSGLAGTTDTQYF
TRBJ2-7,few,TRBV12-3/TRBV12-4,-,TGTGCCAGCAGTTTCTCCGGGAGAAGGAACGAGCAGTACTTC,CASSFSGRRNEQYF
TRBJ2-1,few,TRBV6-1,-,TGTGCCAGCAGTGAAACCAGGGCGGAGACCCAGTTCTTC,CASSETRAETQFF
TRBJ1-6,-,TRBV6-6,-,TGTGCCAGCAGTTACTCGACGGCAGGGGCCCTCTATAATCCCCCCCTCCACTTT,CASSYSTAGALYNPPLHF
TRBJ1-3,-,TRBV12-3/TRBV12-4,-,TGTGCCAGCAGTTTGGCAAGCCCTGGAAACACCATATATTTT,CASSLASPGNTIYF
TRBJ2-1,many,TRBV7-2,-,TGTGCCAGCAGCTTACGCCCTCTGTTCGAGCAGTTCTTC,CASSLRPLFEQFF
TRBJ2-5,few,TRBV7-8,TRBD2,TGTGCCAGCAGCTTAGAGTCTCCAGCGGGAGGACAGACCCAGTACTTC,CASSLESPAGGQTQYF